This paragraph reports one T cell receptor beta chain. Its antigen is not identified. This sample was included in a study of OX40 agonist ivuxolimab in advanced cancers. Study-wide background: An anti-OX40 (CD134) antibody with agonistic activity, ivuxolimab, was administered to patients. Dose-escalation patients suffered from hepatocellular carcinoma, melanoma, renal cell or head and neck cancer. Study results and limitations: At doses 0.1 to 3.0 mg/kg, CD4+ and CD8+ clones expanded.

Germline values: CDR1 MNHEY, CDR2 SVGAGI. CDR3 length: 14 residues. The junction had 2 bases not matched to a gene; V was cut back by 6 bases and J by 0 bases. Clones were read by immunoSEQ multiplex PCR, and TCRdb kept only the in-frame ones, dropping some. There are under 70,000 clones in the sample; roughly 90% occur only once, and about 2% lies in the top ten. Patients were ruled out by autoimmune disease history or systemic immunosuppression. The source is an adult with an advanced solid tumor such as melanoma, head and neck, liver or kidney cancer. The material sequenced was CD4+ or CD8+ T cells sorted from blood, taken in a trial of the OX40 agonist ivuxolimab. The chain employs TRBV6-5 and TRBJ2-7; 10 bases are a match to TRBD1. The DNA of the CDR3 is TGTGCCAGCAGGGGACAGGGGAACTCCTACGAGCAGTACTTC. It specifies CASRGQGNSYEQYF.